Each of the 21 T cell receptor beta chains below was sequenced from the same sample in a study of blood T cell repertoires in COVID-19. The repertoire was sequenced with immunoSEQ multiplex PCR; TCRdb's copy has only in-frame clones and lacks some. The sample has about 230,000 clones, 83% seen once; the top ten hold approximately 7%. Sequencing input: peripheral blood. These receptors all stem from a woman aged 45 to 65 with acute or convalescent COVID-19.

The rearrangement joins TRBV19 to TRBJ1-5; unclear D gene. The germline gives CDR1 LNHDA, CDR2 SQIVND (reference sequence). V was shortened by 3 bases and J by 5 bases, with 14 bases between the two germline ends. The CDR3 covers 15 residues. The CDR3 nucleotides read TGTGCCAGTAGTATTAGCACACCACTCGATCAGCCCCAGCATTTT. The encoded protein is CASSISTPLDQPQHF.

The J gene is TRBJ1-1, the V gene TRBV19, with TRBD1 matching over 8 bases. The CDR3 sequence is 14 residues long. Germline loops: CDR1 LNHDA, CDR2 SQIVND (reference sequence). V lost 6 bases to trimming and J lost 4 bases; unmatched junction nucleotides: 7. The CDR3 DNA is TGTGCCAGTAGAATCCAGACAGGGGCCACTGAAGCTTTCTTT. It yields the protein CASRIQTGATEAFF. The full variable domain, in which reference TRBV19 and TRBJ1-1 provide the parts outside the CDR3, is DGGITQSPKYLFRKEGQNVTLSCEQNLNHDAMYWYRQDPGQGLRLIYYSQIVNDFQKGDIAEGYSVSREKKESFPLTVTSAQKNPTAFYLCASRIQTGATEAFFGQGTRLTVV.

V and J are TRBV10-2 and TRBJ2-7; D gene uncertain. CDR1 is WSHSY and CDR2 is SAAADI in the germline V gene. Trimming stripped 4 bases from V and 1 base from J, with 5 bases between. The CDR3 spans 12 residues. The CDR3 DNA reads TGCGCCAGCAGTGTGGCTTCCTACGAGCAGTACTTC. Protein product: CASSVASYEQYF.

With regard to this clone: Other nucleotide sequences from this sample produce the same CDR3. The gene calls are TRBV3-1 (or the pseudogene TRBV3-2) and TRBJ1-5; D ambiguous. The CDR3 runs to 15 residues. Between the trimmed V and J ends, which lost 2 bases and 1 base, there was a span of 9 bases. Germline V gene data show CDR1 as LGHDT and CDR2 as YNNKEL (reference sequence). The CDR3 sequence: CASSQHPGSNQPQHF. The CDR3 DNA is TGTGCCAGCAGCCAACACCCGGGGAGCAATCAGCCCCAGCATTTT.

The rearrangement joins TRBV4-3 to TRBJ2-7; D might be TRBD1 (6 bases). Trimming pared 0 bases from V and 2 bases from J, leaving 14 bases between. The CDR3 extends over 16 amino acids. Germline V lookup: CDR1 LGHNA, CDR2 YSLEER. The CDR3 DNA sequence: TGCGCCAGCAGCCAAGATGTGGCAGGGGAAACCTACGAGCAGTACTTC. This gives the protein CASSQDVAGETYEQYF.

CDR3 nucleotide sequence: TGTGCCAGTAGTTTTGGGGACAGGGGATACGAGCAGTACTTC. It encodes CASSFGDRGYEQYF. The genes are TRBV19 and TRBJ2-7; 10 bases agree with TRBD1. V was clipped by 5 bases and J by 4 bases; unmatched bases: 5. CDR1 and CDR2 (germline): LNHDA, SQIVND (reference sequence). The CDR3 spans 14 residues.

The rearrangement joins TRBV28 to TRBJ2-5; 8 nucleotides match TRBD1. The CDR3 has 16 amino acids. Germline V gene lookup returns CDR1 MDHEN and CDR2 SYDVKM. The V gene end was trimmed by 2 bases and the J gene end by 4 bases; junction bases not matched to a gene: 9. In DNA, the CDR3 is TGTGCCAGCAGTTTACTCACGTGGACAGGGACAGAGACCCAGTACTTC. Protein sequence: CASSLLTWTGTETQYF. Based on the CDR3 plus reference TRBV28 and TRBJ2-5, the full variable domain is DVKVTQSSRYLVKRTGEKVFLECVQDMDHENMFWYRQDPGLGLRLIYFSYDVKMKEKGDIPEGYSVSREKKERFSLILESASTNQTSMYLCASSLLTWTGTETQYFGPGTRLLVL.

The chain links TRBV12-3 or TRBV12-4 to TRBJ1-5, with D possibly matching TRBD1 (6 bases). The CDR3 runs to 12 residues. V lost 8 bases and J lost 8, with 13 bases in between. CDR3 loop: CASCRGIEPQHF. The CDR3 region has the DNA TGTGCCAGCTGCAGGGGAATAGAGCCCCAGCATTTT.

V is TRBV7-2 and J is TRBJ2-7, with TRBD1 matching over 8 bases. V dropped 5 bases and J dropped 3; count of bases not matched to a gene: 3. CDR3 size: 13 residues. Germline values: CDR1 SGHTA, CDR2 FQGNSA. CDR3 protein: CASSLGQDYEQYF. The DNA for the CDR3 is TGTGCCAGCAGCCTGGGACAGGACTACGAGCAGTACTTC.

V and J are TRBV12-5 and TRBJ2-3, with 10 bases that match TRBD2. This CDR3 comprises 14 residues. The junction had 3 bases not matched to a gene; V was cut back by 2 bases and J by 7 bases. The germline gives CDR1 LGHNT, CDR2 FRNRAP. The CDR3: CASGLTGLANTQYF. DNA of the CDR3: TGTGCTAGTGGTTTGACGGGACTAGCGAATACGCAGTATTTT.

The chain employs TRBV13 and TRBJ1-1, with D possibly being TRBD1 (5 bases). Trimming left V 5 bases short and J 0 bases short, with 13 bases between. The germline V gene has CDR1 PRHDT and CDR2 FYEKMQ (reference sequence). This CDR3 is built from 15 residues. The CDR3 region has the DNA TGTGCCAGCAGCCCCGACAGCAACATGAACACTGAAGCTTTCTTT. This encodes CASSPDSNMNTEAFF.

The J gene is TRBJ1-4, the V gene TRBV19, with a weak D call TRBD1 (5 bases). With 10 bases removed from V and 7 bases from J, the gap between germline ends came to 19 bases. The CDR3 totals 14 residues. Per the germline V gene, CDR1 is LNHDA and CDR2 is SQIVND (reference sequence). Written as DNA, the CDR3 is TGTGCCACCAGTTACGGGGGATGGGGTGAAAAACTGTTTTTT. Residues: CATSYGGWGEKLFF. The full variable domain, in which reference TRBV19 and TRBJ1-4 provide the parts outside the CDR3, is DGGITQSPKYLFRKEGQNVTLSCEQNLNHDAMYWYRQDPGQGLRLIYYSQIVNDFQKGDIAEGYSVSREKKESFPLTVTSAQKNPTAFYLCATSYGGWGEKLFFGSGTQLSVL.

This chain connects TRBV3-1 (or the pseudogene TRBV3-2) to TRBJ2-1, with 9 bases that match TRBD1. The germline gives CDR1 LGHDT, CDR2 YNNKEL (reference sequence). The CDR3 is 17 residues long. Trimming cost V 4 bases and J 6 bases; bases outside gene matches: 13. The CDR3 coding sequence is TGTGCCAGCAGCCTACCTGATCGGGACAGGGTAGGCAATGAGCAGTTCTTC. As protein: CASSLPDRDRVGNEQFF.

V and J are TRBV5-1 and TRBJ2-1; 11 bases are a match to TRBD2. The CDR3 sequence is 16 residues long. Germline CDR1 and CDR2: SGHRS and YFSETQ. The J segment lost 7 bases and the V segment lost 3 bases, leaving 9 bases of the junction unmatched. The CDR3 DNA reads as TGCGCCAGCAGCTCGACCGGGACTAGCGGACTAAATGAGCAGTTCTTC. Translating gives CASSSTGTSGLNEQFF.

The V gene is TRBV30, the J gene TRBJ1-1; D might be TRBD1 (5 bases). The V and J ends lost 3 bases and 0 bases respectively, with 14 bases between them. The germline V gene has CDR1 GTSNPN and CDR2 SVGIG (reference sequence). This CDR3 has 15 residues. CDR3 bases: TGTGCCTGGAGCCTCCCGGGAGGGGTGAACACTGAAGCTTTCTTT. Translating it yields CAWSLPGGVNTEAFF.

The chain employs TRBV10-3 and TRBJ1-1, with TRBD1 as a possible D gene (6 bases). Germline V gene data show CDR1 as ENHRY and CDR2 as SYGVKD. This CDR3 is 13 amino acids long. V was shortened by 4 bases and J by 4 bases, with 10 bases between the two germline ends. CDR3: CAISGKQGTEAFF. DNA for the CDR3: TGTGCCATCAGTGGCAAACAGGGCACTGAAGCTTTCTTT.

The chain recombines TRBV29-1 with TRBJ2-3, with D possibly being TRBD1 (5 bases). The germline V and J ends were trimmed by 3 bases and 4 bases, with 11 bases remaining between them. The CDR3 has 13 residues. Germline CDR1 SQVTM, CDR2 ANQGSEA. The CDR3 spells CSVEQGGADTQYF. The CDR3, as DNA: TGCAGCGTTGAGCAGGGTGGGGCAGATACGCAGTATTTT.

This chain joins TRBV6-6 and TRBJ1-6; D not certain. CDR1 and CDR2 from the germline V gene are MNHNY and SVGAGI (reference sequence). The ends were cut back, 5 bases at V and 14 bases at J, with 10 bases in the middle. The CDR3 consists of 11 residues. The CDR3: CASSLSVALHF. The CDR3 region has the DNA TGTGCCAGCAGTCTCTCGGTCGCCCTCCACTTT.

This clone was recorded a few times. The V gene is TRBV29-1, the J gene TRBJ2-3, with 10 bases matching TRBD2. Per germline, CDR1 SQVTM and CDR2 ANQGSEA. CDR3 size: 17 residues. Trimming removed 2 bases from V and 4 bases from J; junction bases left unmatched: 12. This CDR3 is CSVEPSRRLAGADTQYF. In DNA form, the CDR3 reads TGCAGCGTTGAACCATCCAGGCGGCTAGCGGGAGCAGATACGCAGTATTTT.

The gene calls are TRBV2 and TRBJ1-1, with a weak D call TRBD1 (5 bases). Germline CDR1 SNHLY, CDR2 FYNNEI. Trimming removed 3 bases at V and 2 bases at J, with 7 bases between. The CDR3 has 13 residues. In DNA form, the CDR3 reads TGTGCCAGCAGTGATCAGGGAAACACTGAAGCTTTCTTT. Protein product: CASSDQGNTEAFF.

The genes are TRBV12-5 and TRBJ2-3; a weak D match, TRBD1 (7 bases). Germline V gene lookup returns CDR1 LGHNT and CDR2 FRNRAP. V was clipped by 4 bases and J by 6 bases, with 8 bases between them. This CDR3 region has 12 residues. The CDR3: CASGSGGDTQYF. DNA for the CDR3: TGTGCTAGTGGTTCAGGGGGGGATACGCAGTATTTT.